The entry that follows covers one T cell receptor beta chain sequence. This sample was included in a study of blood T cell repertoires in COVID-19. The overall study: The cDNA or gDNA used as material had been derived from T cells, B-cell-depleted T cells, or PBMCs.

TCRdb's table, derived via immunoSEQ multiplex PCR, lists solely in-frame clones and lacks some. The sample carries a few hundred thousand clones, 89% recorded once. Germline V gene data show CDR1 as SEHNR and CDR2 as FQNEAQ (reference sequence). V dropped 5 bases and J dropped 4; count of bases not matched to a gene: 5. This CDR3 has 14 amino acids. The J gene is TRBJ1-5, the V gene TRBV7-9; 7 positions agree with TRBD1. This TCR was recovered from a woman aged 25 to 39 with COVID-19, enrolled during active disease. Material for sequencing was peripheral blood. CDR3 bases: TGTGCCAGCAGCCGGGGGACAGCTAATCAGCCCCAGCATTTT. Residues: CASSRGTANQPQHF.